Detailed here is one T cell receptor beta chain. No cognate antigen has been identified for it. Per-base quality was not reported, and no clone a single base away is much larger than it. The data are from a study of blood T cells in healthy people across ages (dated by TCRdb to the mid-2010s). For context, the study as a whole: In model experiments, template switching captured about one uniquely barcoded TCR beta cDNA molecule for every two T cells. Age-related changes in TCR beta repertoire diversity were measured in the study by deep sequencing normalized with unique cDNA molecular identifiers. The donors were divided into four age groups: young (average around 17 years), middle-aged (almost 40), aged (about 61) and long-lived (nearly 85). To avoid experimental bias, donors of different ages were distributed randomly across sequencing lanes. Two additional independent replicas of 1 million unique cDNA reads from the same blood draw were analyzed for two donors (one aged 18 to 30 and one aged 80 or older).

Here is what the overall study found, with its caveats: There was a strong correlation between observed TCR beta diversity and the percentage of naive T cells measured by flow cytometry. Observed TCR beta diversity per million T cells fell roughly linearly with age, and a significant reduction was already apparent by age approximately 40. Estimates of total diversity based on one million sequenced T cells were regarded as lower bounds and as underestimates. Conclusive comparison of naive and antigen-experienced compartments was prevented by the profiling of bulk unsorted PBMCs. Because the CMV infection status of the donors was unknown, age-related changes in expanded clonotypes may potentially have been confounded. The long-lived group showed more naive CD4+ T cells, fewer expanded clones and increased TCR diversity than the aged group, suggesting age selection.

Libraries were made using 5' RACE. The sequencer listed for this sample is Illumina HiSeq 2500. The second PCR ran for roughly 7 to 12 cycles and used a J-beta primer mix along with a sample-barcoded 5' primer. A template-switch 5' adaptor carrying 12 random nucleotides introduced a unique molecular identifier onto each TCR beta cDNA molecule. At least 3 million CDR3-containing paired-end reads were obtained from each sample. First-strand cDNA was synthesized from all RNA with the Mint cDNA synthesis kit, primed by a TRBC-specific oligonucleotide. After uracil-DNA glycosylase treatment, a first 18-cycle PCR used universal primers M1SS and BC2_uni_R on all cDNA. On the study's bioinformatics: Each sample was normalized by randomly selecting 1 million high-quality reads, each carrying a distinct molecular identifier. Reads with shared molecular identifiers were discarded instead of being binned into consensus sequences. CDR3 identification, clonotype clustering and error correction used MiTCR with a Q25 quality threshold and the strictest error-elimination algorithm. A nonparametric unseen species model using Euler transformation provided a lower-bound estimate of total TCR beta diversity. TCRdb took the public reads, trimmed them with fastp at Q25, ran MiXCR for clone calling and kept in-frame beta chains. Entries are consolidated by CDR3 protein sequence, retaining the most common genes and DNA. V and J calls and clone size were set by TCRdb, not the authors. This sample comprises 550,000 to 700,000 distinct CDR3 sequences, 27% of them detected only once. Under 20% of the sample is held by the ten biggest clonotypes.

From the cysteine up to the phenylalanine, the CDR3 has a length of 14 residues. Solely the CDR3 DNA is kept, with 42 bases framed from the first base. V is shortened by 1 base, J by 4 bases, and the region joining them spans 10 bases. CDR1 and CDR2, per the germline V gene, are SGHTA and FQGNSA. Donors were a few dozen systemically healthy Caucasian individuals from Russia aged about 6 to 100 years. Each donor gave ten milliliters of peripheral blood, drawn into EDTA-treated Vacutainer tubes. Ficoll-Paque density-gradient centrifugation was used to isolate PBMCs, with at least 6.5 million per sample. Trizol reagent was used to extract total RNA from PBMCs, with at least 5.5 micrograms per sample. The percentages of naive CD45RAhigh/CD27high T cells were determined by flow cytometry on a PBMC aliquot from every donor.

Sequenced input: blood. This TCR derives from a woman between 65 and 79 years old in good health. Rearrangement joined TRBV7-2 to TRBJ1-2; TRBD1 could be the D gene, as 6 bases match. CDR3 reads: CASSLGGASYGYTF. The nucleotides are TGTGCCAGCAGCTTAGGGGGGGCCTCCTATGGCTACACCTTC.